This TCR beta chain was profiled in a study of spatial heterogeneity in lung cancer. Points from the study as a whole: Blood carried ubiquitous expanded tumor TCRs more at resection than follow-up.

V was shortened by 6 bases and J by 1 base, with 12 bases between the two germline ends. The CDR3 length is 14 residues. TCR cDNA molecules each had a unique molecular identifier. TCRdb analysed the 5' RACE reads with MiXCR anew, one entry per CDR3 protein. The sample carries more than 35,000 distinct CDR3 sequences, 4% to 6% recorded once. This clonotype has ten or more counts. Its matching antigen is unknown. Indicated time point: sample taken at primary tumor resection. The input material, whole RNA from tumor, nontumor lung or frozen PBMC, was sequenced unsorted. The donors, 72 patients with untreated early-stage non-small cell lung cancer, provided the samples.

This TCR was sampled from a female donor with early-stage non-small cell lung cancer. This rearrangement joins TRBV12-3 or TRBV12-4 to TRBJ1-1; D not certain. This specimen consisted of PBMCs, obtained at surgery. CDR3: CASSAGARNTEAFF. For the CDR3, the DNA is TGTGCCAGCAGCGCGGGAGCTAGGAACACTGAAGCTTTCTTT.